This TCR beta chain was identified during a study of blood T cell repertoires in COVID-19 (dated by TCRdb to 2018 to 2021). About the study as a whole: The collaborator samples originated in the United States, Italy and Spain and spanned the acute and convalescent phases of COVID-19. The prospective study material was composed of cDNA or gDNA derived from T cells, B-cell-depleted T cells, or PBMCs. Deeply sampled blood TCRbeta repertoires from subjects exposed to, actively infected with, or recovered from COVID-19 were included in the dataset. The repertoires were released in a freely available public database intended as a resource for research on the immune response to SARS-CoV-2. The samples were drawn from two sources: the first 160 participants of the ongoing ImmuneRACE study, and over 1,000 subjects contributed by 6 global collaborators. Nearly every sample came with metadata listing a de-identified subject ID, COVID-19 status, age in years and sex. Where available, HLA class I and class II types were taken from metadata supplied by the sample provider and were not determined by assay-based typing.

The immunoSEQ Assay, a bias-controlled multiplex PCR, was used to amplify TCRbeta CDR3 regions from genomic DNA. For the original study's pipeline: The number of nucleated cells in each sample was estimated by amplification of reference gene primers within the assay. To quantify the absolute abundance of each unique TCRbeta CDR3 rearrangement, sequence reads were collapsed and filtered. Productive Simpson clonality was computed per sample as the square root of Simpson's diversity index over productive rearrangements. Imported from immuneACCESS, the table was reduced by TCRdb to in-frame sequences with V and J called. These copies leave out some clones; in studies compared against another copy, an unresolved V gene accounts for under half, and the cause of the remainder is not known. That table supplies the V and J calls and clone size; D and trimming were determined from the DNA. For this sample the table gives 80,000 to 100,000 clones, of which 82% were detected only once. 11% of the sample is held by the ten biggest clonotypes.

Comments on this clone: The clone's antigen remains unknown. Base qualities are not at hand, and no much larger clone is one base apart.

At the junction V is shortened by 3 bases and J by 3 bases, with 9 bases in between. The CDR3 runs 13 amino acids, cysteine and phenylalanine included. Just CDR3 DNA is preserved here, 39 bases in frame from base 1. Each collaborating institution followed its own protocols to collect whole blood in K2EDTA tubes. For TCRbeta analysis, collaborators shipped samples as frozen whole blood, isolated PBMCs, or DNA extracted from either of those sample types. Overall results and qualifications from the work: Clinical and demographic metadata were provided uncurated, with the amount varying by source and participant.

The clonotype was recovered from a man aged 65 to 79 with active or convalescent COVID-19. The rearrangement combines TRBV12-3 or TRBV12-4 with TRBJ2-7, and possibly TRBD2, on 5 matching bases. The sample comprised peripheral blood. The CDR3 protein: CASSLGGYYEQYF. The sequenced DNA is TGTGCCAGCAGTTTGGGCGGGTACTACGAGCAGTACTTC.